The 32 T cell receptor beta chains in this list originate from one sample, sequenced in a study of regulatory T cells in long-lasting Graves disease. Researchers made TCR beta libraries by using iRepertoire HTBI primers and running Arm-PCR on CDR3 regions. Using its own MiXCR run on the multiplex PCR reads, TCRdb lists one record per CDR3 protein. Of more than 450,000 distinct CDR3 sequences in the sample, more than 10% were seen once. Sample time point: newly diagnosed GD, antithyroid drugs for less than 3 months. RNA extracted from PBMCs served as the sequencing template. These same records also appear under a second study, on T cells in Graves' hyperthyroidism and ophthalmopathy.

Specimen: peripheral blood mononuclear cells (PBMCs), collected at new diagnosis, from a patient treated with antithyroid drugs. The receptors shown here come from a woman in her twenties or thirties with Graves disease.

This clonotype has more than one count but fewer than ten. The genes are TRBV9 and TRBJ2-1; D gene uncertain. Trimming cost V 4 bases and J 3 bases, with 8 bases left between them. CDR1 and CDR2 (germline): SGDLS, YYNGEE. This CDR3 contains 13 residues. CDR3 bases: TGTGCCAGCAGCCCCACGGACTACAATGAGCAGTTCTTC. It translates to CASSPTDYNEQFF.

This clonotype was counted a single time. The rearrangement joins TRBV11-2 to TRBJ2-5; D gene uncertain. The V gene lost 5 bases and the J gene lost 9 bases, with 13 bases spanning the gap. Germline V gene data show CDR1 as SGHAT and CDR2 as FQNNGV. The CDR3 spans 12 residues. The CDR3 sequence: CASSAYQEAQYF. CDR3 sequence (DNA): TGTGCCAGCAGCGCGTACCAAGAAGCCCAGTACTTC.

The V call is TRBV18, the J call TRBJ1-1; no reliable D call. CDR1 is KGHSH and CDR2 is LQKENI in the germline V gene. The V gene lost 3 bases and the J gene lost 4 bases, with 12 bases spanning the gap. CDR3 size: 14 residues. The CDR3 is CASSPGMGLTEAFF. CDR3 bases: TGTGCCAGCTCACCTGGTATGGGTCTCACTGAAGCTTTCTTT.

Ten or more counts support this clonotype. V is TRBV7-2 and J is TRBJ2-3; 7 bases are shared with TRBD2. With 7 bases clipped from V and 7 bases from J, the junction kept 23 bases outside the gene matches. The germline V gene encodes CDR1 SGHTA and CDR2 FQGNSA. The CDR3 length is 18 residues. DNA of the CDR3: TGTGCCAGCATCAGAAGGGACTACCGGGATCGGTTAGGGTATACGCAGTATTTT. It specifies CASIRRDYRDRLGYTQYF.

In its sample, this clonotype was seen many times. CDR3 in amino acids: CASSIKGASTEAFF. In DNA form, the CDR3 reads TGTGCCAGTAGTATTAAGGGGGCGTCCACTGAAGCTTTCTTT. The V and J genes are TRBV19 and TRBJ1-1; 7 positions agree with TRBD1. V lost 3 bases to trimming and J lost 4 bases; unmatched junction nucleotides: 5. Per the germline V gene, CDR1 is LNHDA and CDR2 is SQIVND (reference sequence). This CDR3 is built from 14 residues.

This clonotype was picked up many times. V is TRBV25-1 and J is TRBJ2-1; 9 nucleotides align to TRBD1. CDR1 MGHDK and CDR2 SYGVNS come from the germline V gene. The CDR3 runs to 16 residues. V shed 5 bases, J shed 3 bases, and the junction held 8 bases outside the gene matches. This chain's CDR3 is CASSRSGTGIYNEQFF. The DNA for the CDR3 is TGTGCCAGCAGTAGATCCGGGACAGGGATCTACAATGAGCAGTTCTTC.

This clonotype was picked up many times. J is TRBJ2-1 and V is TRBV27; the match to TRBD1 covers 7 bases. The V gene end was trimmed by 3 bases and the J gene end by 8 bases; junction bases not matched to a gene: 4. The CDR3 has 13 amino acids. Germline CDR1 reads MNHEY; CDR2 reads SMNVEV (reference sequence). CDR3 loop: CASSLIQGYEQFF. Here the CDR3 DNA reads TGTGCCAGCAGTTTGATACAGGGGTATGAGCAGTTCTTC.

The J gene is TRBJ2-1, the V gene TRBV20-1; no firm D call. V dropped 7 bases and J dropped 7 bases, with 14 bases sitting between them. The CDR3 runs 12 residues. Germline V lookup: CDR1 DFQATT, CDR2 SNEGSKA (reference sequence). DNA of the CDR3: TGCAGTGAATGGGGTCTGAGAAATGAGCAGTTCTTC. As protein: CSEWGLRNEQFF.

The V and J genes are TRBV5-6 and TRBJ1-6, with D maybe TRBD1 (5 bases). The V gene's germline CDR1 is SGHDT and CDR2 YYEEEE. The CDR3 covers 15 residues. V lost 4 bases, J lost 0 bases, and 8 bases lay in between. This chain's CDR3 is CASSRGRSYNSPLHF. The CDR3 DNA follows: TGTGCCAGCAGCAGGGGACGCTCCTATAATTCACCCCTCCACTTT.

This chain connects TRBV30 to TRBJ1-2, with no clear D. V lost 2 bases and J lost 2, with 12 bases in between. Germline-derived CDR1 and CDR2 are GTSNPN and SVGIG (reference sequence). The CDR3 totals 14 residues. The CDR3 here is CAWSPSMGNYGYTF. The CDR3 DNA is TGTGCCTGGAGTCCTAGCATGGGGAACTATGGCTACACCTTC.

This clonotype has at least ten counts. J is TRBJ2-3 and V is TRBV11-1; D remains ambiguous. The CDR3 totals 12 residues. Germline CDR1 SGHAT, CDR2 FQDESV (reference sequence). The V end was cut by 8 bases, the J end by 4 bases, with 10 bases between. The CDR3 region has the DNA TGTGCCAGCGCCCAACCCCCAGATACGCAGTATTTT. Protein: CASAQPPDTQYF.

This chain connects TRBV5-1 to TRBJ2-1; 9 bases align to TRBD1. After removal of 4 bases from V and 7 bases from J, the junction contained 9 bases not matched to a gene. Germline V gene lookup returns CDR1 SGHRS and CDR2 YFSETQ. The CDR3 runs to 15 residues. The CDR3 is CASSRSGQGFNEQFF. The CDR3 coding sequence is TGCGCCAGCAGCCGGTCGGGACAGGGTTTTAATGAGCAGTTCTTC.

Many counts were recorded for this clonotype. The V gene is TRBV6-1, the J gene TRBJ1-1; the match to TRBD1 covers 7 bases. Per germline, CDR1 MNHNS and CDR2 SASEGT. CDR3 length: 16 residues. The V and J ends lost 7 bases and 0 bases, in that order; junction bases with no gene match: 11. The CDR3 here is CASTPKQGVVNTEAFF. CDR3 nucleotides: TGTGCCAGCACCCCAAAGCAGGGGGTGGTGAACACTGAAGCTTTCTTT.

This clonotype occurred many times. DNA for the CDR3: TGCGCCAGCAGCTTCACAGGGGGCTCGGGGGATACGCAGTATTTT. Translating gives CASSFTGGSGDTQYF. This rearrangement joins TRBV5-1 to TRBJ2-3; 9 bases map to TRBD1. Germline V gene data show CDR1 as SGHRS and CDR2 as YFSETQ. The trim removed 2 bases at V and 6 bases at J, leaving 7 bases unmatched. The CDR3 runs 15 residues.

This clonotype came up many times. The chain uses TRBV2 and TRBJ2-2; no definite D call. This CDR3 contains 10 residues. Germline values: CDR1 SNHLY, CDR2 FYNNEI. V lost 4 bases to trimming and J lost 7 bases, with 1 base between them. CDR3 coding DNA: TGTGCCAGCAGTGTCGGGGAGCTGTTTTTT. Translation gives CASSVGELFF.

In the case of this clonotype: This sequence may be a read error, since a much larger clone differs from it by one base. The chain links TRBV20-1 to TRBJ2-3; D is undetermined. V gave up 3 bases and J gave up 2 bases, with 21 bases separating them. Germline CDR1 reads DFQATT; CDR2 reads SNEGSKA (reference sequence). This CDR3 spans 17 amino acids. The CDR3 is CSARLYLGILLTDTQYF. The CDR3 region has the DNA TGCAGTGCTAGGCTCTATCTAGGGATTTTACTCACAGATACGCAGTATTTT.

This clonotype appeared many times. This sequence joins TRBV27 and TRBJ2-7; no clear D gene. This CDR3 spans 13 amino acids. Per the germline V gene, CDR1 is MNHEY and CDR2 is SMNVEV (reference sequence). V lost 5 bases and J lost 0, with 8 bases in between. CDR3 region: CASSRGPSYEQYF. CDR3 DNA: TGTGCCAGCAGTCGCGGCCCCTCCTACGAGCAGTACTTC.

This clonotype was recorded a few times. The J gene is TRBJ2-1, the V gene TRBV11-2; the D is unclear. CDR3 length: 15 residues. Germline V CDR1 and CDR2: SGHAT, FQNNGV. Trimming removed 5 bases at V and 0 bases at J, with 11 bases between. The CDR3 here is CASSPRFSSYNEQFF. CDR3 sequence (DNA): TGTGCCAGCAGCCCCCGTTTTAGCTCCTACAATGAGCAGTTCTTC.

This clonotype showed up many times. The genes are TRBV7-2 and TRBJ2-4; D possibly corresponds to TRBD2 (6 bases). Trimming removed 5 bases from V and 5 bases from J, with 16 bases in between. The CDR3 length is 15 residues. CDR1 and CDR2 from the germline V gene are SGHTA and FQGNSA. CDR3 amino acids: CASSRAGQRQNIQYF. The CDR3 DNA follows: TGTGCCAGCAGCCGGGCGGGGCAGCGACAAAACATTCAGTACTTC.

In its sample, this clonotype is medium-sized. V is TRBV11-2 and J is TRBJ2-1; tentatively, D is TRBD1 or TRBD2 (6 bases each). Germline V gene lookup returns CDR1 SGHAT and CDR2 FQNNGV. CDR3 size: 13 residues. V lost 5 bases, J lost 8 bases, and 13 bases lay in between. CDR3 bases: TGTGCCAGCAGCGCGGGACATCTCGATGAGCAGTTCTTC. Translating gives CASSAGHLDEQFF.

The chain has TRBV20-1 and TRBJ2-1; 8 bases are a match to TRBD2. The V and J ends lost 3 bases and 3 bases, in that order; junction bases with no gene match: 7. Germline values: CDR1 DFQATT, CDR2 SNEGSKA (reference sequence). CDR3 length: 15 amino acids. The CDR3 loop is CSASEPAGVYNEQFF. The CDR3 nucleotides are TGCAGTGCTAGTGAGCCAGCGGGAGTCTACAATGAGCAGTTCTTC.

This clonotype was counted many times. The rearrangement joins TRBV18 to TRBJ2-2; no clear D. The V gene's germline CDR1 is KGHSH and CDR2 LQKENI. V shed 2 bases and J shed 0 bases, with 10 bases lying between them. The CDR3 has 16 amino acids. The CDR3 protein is CASSPSYRSNTGELFF. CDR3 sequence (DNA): TGTGCCAGCTCACCAAGTTATCGTTCGAACACCGGGGAGCTGTTTTTT.

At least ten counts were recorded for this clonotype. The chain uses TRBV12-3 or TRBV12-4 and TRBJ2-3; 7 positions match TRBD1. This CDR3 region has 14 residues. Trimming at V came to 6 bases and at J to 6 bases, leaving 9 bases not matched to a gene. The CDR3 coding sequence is TGTGCCAGCAGAGAAGGACAGGTGGGGGATACGCAGTATTTT. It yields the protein CASREGQVGDTQYF.

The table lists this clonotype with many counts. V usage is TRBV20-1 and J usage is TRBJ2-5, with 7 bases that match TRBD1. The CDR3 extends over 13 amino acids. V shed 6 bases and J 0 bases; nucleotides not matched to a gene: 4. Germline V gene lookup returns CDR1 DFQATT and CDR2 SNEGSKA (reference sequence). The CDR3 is CSARDSNQETQYF. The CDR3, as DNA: TGCAGTGCCCGGGACAGTAACCAAGAGACCCAGTACTTC.

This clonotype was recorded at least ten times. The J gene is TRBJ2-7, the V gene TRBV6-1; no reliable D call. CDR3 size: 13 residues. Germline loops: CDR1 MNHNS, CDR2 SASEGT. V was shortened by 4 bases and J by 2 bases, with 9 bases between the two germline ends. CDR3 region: CASSVPATYEQYF. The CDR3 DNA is TGTGCCAGCAGTGTCCCCGCTACCTACGAGCAGTACTTC.

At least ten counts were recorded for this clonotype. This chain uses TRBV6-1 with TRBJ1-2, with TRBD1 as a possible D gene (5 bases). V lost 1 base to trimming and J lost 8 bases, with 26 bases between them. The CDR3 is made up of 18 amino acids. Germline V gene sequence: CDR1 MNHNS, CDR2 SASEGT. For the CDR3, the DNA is TGTGCCAGCAGTGAAGAGGGAGGGCTCCGGCAGGGTTATTGGGGCTACACCTTC. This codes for CASSEEGGLRQGYWGYTF.

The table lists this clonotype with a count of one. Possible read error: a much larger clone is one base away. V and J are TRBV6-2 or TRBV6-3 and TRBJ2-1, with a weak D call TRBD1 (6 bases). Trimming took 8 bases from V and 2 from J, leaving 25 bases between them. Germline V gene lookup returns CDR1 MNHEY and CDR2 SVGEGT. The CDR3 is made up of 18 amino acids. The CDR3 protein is CASGRLSYGRTAYNEQFF. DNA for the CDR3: TGTGCCAGCGGTCGCCTATCGTATGGACGGACAGCCTACAATGAGCAGTTCTTC.

CDR3 amino acids: CASSQLDRMNTEAFF. The CDR3 bases are TGCGCCAGCAGCCAGCTAGACAGAATGAACACTGAAGCTTTCTTT. This chain joins TRBV4-1 and TRBJ1-1, with a tentative D call TRBD1 (5 bases). Trimming took 3 bases from V and 0 from J, leaving 11 bases between them. CDR3 length: 15 residues. Germline-derived CDR1 and CDR2 are MGHRA and YSYEKL.

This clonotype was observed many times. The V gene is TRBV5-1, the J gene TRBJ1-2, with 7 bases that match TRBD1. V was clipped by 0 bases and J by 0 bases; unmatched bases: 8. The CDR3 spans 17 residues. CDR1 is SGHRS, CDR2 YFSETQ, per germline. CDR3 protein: CASSLDGKGTANYGYTF. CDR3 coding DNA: TGCGCCAGCAGCTTGGACGGGAAAGGGACAGCTAACTATGGCTACACCTTC. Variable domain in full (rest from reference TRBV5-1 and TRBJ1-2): KAGVTQTPRYLIKTRGQQVTLSCSPISGHRSVSWYQQTPGQGLQFLFEYFSETQRNKGNFPGRFSGRQFSNSRSEMNVSTLELGDSALYLCASSLDGKGTANYGYTFGSGTRLTVV.

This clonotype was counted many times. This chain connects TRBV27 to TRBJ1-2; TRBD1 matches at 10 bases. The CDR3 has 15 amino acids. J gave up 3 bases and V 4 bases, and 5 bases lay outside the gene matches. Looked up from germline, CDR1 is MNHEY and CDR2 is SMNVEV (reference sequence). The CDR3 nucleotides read TGTGCCAGCAGTTCACGGGACAGGGGCTACTATGGCTACACCTTC. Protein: CASSSRDRGYYGYTF.

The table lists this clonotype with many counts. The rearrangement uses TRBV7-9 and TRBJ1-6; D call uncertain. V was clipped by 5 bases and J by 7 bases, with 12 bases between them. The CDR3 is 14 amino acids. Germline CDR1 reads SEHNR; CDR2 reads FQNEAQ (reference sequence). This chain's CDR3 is CASSPNMENSPLHF. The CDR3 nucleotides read TGTGCCAGCAGCCCGAACATGGAAAATTCACCCCTCCACTTT.

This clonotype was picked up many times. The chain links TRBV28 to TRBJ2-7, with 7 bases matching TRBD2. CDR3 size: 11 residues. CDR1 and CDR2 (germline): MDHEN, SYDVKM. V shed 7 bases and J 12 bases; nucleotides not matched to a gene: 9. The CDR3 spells CASMGRRELYF. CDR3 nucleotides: TGTGCCAGCATGGGGCGGCGGGAGTTGTACTTC. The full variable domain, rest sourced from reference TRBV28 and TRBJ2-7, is DVKVTQSSRYLVKRTGEKVFLECVQDMDHENMFWYRQDPGLGLRLIYFSYDVKMKEKGDIPEGYSVSREKKERFSLILESASTNQTSMYLCASMGRRELYFGPGTRLTVT.